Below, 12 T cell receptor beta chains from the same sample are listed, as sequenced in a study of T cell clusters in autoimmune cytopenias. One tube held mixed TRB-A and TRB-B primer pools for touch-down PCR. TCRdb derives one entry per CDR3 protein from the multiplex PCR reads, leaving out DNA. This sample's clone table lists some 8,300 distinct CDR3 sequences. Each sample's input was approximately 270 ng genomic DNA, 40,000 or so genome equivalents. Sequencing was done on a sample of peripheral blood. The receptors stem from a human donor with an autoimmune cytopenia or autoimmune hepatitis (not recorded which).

The chain's CDR3 is CSANDQIFVHGYTF. The chain employs TRBV20-1 and TRBJ1-2. Germline CDR1 reads DFQATT; CDR2 reads SNEGSKA (reference sequence). The CDR3 extends over 14 amino acids.

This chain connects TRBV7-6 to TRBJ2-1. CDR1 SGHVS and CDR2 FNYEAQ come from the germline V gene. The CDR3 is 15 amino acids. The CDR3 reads CASTISGSTYNEQFF.

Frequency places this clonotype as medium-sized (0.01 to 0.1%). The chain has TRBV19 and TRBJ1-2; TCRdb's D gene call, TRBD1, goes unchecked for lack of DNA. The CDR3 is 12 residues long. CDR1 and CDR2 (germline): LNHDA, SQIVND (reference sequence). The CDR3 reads CASSRDNYGYTF.

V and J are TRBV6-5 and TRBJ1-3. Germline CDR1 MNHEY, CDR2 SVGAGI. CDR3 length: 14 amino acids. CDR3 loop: CASMGSFSGNTIYF.

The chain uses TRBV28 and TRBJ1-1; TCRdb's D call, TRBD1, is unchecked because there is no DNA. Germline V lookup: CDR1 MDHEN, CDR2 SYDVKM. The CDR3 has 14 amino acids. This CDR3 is CASSAGKGATEAFF. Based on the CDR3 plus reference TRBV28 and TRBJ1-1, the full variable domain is DVKVTQSSRYLVKRTGEKVFLECVQDMDHENMFWYRQDPGLGLRLIYFSYDVKMKEKGDIPEGYSVSREKKERFSLILESASTNQTSMYLCASSAGKGATEAFFGQGTRLTVV.

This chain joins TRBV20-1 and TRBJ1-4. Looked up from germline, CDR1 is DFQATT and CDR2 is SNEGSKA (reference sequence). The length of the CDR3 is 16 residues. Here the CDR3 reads CSARDLLGREGEKLFF.

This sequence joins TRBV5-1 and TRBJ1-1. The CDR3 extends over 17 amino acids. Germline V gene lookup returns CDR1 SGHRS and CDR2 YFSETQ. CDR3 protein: CASSLALDPTVNTEAFF. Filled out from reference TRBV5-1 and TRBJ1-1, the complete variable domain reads KAGVTQTPRYLIKTRGQQVTLSCSPISGHRSVSWYQQTPGQGLQFLFEYFSETQRNKGNFPGRFSGRQFSNSRSEMNVSTLELGDSALYLCASSLALDPTVNTEAFFGQGTRLTVV.

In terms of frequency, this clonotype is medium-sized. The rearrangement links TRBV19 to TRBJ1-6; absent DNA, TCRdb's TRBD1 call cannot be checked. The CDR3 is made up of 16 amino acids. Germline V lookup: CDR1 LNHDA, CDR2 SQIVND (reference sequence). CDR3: CASSSGWGRGHSPLHF. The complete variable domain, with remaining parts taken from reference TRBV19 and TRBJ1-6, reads DGGITQSPKYLFRKEGQNVTLSCEQNLNHDAMYWYRQDPGQGLRLIYYSQIVNDFQKGDIAEGYSVSREKKESFPLTVTSAQKNPTAFYLCASSSGWGRGHSPLHFGNGTRLTVT.

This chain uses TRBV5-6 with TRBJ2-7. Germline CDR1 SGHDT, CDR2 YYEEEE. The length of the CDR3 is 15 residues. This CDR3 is CASSSGSQISYEQYF.

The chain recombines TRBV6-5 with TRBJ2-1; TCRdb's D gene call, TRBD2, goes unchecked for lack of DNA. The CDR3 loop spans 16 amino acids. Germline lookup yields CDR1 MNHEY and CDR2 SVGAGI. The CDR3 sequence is CASTWTSGHSYNEQFF.

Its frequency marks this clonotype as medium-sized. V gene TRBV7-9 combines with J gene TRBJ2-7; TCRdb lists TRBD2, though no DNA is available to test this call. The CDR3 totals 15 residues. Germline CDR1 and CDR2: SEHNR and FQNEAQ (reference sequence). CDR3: CASSPSAGLTFEQYF.

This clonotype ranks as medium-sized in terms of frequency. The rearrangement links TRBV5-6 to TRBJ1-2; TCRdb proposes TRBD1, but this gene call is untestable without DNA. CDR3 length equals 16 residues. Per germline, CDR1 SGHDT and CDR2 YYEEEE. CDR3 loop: CASSLAGGGERYGYTF.